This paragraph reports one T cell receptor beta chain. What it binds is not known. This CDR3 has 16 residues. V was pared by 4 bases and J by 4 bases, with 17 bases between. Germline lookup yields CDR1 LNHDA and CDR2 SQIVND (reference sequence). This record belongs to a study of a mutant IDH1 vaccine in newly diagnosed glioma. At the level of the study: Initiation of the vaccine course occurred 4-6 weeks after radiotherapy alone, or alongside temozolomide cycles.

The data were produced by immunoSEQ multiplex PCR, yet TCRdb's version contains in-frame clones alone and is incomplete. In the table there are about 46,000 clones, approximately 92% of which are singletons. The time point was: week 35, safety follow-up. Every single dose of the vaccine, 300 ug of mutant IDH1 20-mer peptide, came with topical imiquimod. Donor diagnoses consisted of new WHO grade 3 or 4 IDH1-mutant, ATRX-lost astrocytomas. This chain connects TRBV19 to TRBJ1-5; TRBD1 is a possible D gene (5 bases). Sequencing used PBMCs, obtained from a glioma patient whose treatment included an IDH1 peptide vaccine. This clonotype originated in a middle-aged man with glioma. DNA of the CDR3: TGTGCCAGTAGTAGGGATCGGCAGGGACGGAATCAGCCCCAGCATTTT. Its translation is CASSRDRQGRNQPQHF.